These T cell receptor beta chains were read from a single sample in a study of OX40 agonist ivuxolimab in advanced cancers. Produced via immunoSEQ multiplex PCR; TCRdb's table is partial and in-frame only. The table records fewer than 70,000 clones, around four fifths of them present only once. Sequencing was performed on CD4+ or CD8+ T cells sorted from blood, taken in a trial of the OX40 agonist ivuxolimab. All receptors come from an adult with an advanced solid tumor such as melanoma, head and neck, liver or kidney cancer. The CDR3 runs from the conserved cysteine through the conserved F or W. D genes are given only for firm matches. Size is stated for part of the rows, as once, few or many counts, or as a class when the clone is expanded.

TRBJ2-7	.	TRBV28	.	CASSLYLAGTLSSYEQYF	TGTGCCAGCAGTTTATACCTTGCGGGGACACTTTCCTCCTACGAGCAGTACTTC
TRBJ2-2	once	TRBV11-3	.	CASSLEEAGELFF	TGTGCCAGCAGCTTAGAGGAGGCCGGGGAGCTGTTTTTT
TRBJ1-1	.	TRBV5-1	TRBD1	CASSPGQGALGTEAFF	TGCGCCAGCAGCCCCGGACAGGGGGCTTTGGGAACTGAAGCTTTCTTT
TRBJ1-1	.	TRBV28	.	CASILMGGEAFF	TGTGCCAGCATCCTTATGGGGGGGGAAGCTTTCTTT
TRBJ1-2	few	TRBV7-9	TRBD1	CASSRSGTGGAQGYTF	TGTGCCAGCAGTCGATCCGGGACAGGGGGCGCGCAGGGCTACACCTTC
TRBJ2-7	.	TRBV7-2	.	CASSLPAYEQYF	TGTGCCAGCAGCTTACCCGCCTACGAGCAGTACTTC
TRBJ2-5	.	TRBV7-6	.	CASSLAGAVQETQYF	TGTGCCAGCAGCTTAGCGGGAGCGGTTCAAGAGACCCAGTACTTC
TRBJ1-4	few	TRBV20-1	.	CSARSNEKLFF	TGCAGTGCAAGGTCAAATGAAAAACTGTTTTTT
TRBJ1-6	.	TRBV2	TRBD1	CASKGQGGNSPLHF	TGTGCCAGCAAGGGACAGGGGGGTAATTCACCCCTCCACTTT
TRBJ1-1	.	TRBV9	.	CASSVRNSMNTEAFF	TGTGCCAGCAGCGTCAGGAACTCCATGAACACTGAAGCTTTCTTT
TRBJ1-4	few	TRBV7-9	.	CASSRLREKLFF	TGTGCCAGCAGCCGTCTCCGGGAAAAACTGTTTTTT
TRBJ1-6	once	TRBV28	TRBD1	CASSLWGQAPSPLHF	TGTGCCAGCAGTTTATGGGGACAGGCCCCTTCACCCCTCCACTTT
TRBJ1-1	once	TRBV7-9	.	CASSLNLRTEAFF	TGTGCCAGCAGCTTAAACCTCAGGACTGAAGCTTTCTTT
TRBJ2-1	.	TRBV5-1	TRBD1	CASSLVPGTGNNEQFF	TGCGCCAGCAGCTTGGTCCCCGGGACAGGGAACAATGAGCAGTTCTTC
TRBJ1-1	.	TRBV10-3	TRBD1	CATEPGQGLMNTEAFF	TGTGCCACCGAACCGGGACAGGGCCTGATGAACACTGAAGCTTTCTTT
TRBJ2-1	.	TRBV7-2	TRBD2	CASRGSSGGSSYNEQFF	TGTGCCAGCAGGGGTAGCAGCGGGGGAAGCTCCTACAATGAGCAGTTCTTC
TRBJ2-1	.	TRBV7-9	.	CASSPSGNNEQFF	TGTGCCAGCAGCCCCTCAGGGAACAATGAGCAGTTCTTC
TRBJ2-6	.	TRBV6-5	.	CASSYVVPSGANVLTF	TGTGCCAGCAGTTACGTGGTTCCATCCGGGGCCAACGTCCTGACTTTC
TRBJ1-1	.	TRBV7-9	.	CASSFPTGIRDTEAFF	TGTGCCAGCAGCTTTCCCACAGGGATTAGGGACACTGAAGCTTTCTTT
TRBJ2-7	.	TRBV10-3	TRBD1	CAISAKGQVYEQYF	TGTGCCATCAGTGCGAAGGGACAGGTCTACGAGCAGTACTTC
TRBJ1-2	few	TRBV30	.	CAWSANYGYTF	TGTGCCTGGAGCGCTAACTATGGCTACACCTTC
TRBJ2-2	.	TRBV9	.	CASSVVAPGELFF	TGTGCCAGCAGCGTAGTGGCCCCCGGGGAGCTGTTTTTT
TRBJ2-1	few	TRBV10-3	.	CATNHGTIYGLLDNEQFF	TGTGCCACGAATCACGGGACAATTTACGGTCTACTCGACAATGAGCAGTTCTTC
TRBJ1-5	.	TRBV19	.	CASSISPNQPQHF	TGTGCCAGTAGTATATCCCCGAATCAGCCCCAGCATTTT
TRBJ1-1	few	TRBV9	.	CASSVGPAQTEAFF	TGTGCCAGCAGCGTAGGTCCCGCCCAGACTGAAGCTTTCTTT
TRBJ1-4	.	TRBV7-8	TRBD1	CASSQGVTNEKLFF	TGTGCCAGCAGCCAGGGGGTGACTAATGAAAAACTGTTTTTT
TRBJ2-5	.	TRBV12-5	.	CASGLIGETQYF	TGTGCTAGTGGTTTGATAGGGGAGACCCAGTACTTC
TRBJ2-4	.	TRBV7-8	TRBD2	CASSLPRRLAGAKNIQYF	TGTGCCAGCAGCTTACCCCGTCGACTAGCGGGGGCCAAAAACATTCAGTACTTC
TRBJ2-2	.	TRBV10-3	.	CATRAGTANTGELFF	TGTGCCACGCGGGCAGGGACGGCGAACACCGGGGAGCTGTTTTTT